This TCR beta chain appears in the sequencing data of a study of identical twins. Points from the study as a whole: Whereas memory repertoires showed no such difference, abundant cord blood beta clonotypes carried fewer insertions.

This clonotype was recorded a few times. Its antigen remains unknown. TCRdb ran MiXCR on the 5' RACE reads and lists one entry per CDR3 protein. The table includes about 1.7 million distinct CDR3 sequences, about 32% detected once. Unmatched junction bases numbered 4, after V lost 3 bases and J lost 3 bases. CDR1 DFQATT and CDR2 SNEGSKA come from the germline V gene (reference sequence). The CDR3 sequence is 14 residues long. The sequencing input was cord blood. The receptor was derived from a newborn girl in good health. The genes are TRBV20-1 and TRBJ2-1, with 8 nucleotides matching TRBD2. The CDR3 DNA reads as TGCAGTGCTAGCGGGGGGGCCTACTACAATGAGCAGTTCTTC. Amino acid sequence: CSASGGAYYNEQFF.